One sample yielded the 14 T cell receptor beta chains listed below, sequenced in a study of long-term antiretroviral therapy in people with HIV. The immunoSEQ assay was v3.0, run at survey level. The table came from immunoSEQ multiplex PCR; TCRdb's copy has only in-frame clones and leaves some out. The data show about 16,000 clones, around 75% seen once. Sequences were derived from unsorted PBMCs, sampled 1.5 years before starting antiretroviral therapy. The origin of the receptors is a woman between 45 and 65 years old with HIV.

This clone was seen a handful of times. The V and J genes are TRBV6-5 and TRBJ2-6; tentative D call: TRBD1 (5 bases). V lost 2 bases, J lost 4 bases, and 9 bases lay in between. This CDR3 is built from 15 residues. Looked up from germline, CDR1 is MNHEY and CDR2 is SVGAGI. CDR3 nucleotide sequence: TGTGCCAGCAGTTACCAGGGTGCAGGGGCCAACGTCCTGACTTTC. Encoded protein: CASSYQGAGANVLTF.

The CDR3 protein is CASGPPNGGWTQYF. DNA of the CDR3: TGTGCTAGTGGTCCCCCAAATGGTGGTTGGACCCAGTACTTC. The chain couples TRBV12-5 to TRBJ2-5; the D is unclear. Between the trimmed V and J ends, which lost 5 bases and 7 bases, there was a span of 17 bases. Per germline, CDR1 LGHNT and CDR2 FRNRAP. CDR3 length equals 14 residues.

The rearrangement uses TRBV5-1 and TRBJ1-1, with 8 bases that match TRBD1. Germline V gives CDR1 SGHRS, CDR2 YFSETQ. With 4 bases clipped from V and 3 bases from J, the junction kept 8 bases outside the gene matches. There are 15 residues in the CDR3. The CDR3, as DNA: TGCGCCAGCAGCCAGGACAGGGTCGTGTACACTGAAGCTTTCTTT. Translation gives CASSQDRVVYTEAFF.

The chain joins TRBV6-5 to TRBJ2-3; D is unresolved. This CDR3 region has 16 residues. Trimming left V 2 bases short and J 0 bases short, with 12 bases between. CDR1 MNHEY and CDR2 SVGAGI come from the germline V gene. The CDR3 spells CASSYVGMKSTDTQYF. CDR3 in DNA: TGTGCCAGCAGTTACGTGGGGATGAAGAGCACAGATACGCAGTATTTT.

The genes are TRBV19 and TRBJ1-1, with D hard to call. CDR3 size: 15 residues. CDR1 is LNHDA and CDR2 is SQIVND in the germline V gene (reference sequence). V was trimmed by 5 bases and J by 4 bases, leaving 17 bases between them. For the CDR3, the DNA is TGTGCCAGTAGTGACTTGCATGGGATCAGCACTGAAGCTTTCTTT. Its protein is CASSDLHGISTEAFF.

The genes are TRBV5-4 and TRBJ2-3, with D possibly TRBD2 on 5 matching bases. V lost 4 bases and J 4 bases, leaving 10 bases between the germline ends. CDR1 and CDR2 from the germline V gene are SGHNT and YYREEE (reference sequence). This CDR3 spans 13 amino acids. The CDR3 loop is CASSVLLADTQYF. Written as DNA, the CDR3 is TGTGCCAGCAGCGTACTACTAGCAGATACGCAGTATTTT.

The chain combines TRBV6-5 with TRBJ2-1, with 8 bases identical to TRBD2. The J segment lost 2 bases and the V segment lost 11 bases, leaving 5 bases of the junction unmatched. Germline-derived CDR1 and CDR2 are MNHEY and SVGAGI. The length of the CDR3 is 13 residues. CDR3 residues: CAVHSGAYNEQFF. The CDR3 nucleotides are TGTGCCGTCCATAGCGGGGCCTACAATGAGCAGTTCTTC.

The chain uses TRBV4-1 and TRBJ1-6, with TRBD1 as a possible D gene (6 bases). The V and J ends lost 0 bases and 0 bases respectively, with 15 bases between them. Germline V gives CDR1 MGHRA, CDR2 YSYEKL. The CDR3 is made up of 19 amino acids. The CDR3 loop reads CASSQDVRQASSYNSPLHF. DNA of the CDR3: TGCGCCAGCAGCCAAGATGTCCGACAGGCTAGCTCCTATAATTCACCCCTCCACTTT.

The count of this clone is one. The chain has TRBV30 and TRBJ1-6, with TRBD1 identical over 9 bases. Germline V gene sequence: CDR1 GTSNPN, CDR2 SVGIG (reference sequence). The CDR3 covers 14 residues. V trimming: 7 bases; J trimming: 7 bases; junction bases outside the gene matches: 8. This CDR3 reads CASTRDRENSPLHF. CDR3 nucleotides: TGTGCCTCTACCCGGGACAGGGAAAATTCACCCCTCCACTTT.

This clone ranks as medium-sized. V usage is TRBV30 and J usage is TRBJ1-3; no reliable D call. Germline V lookup: CDR1 GTSNPN, CDR2 SVGIG (reference sequence). The CDR3 totals 12 residues. The V end was cut by 4 bases, the J end by 2 bases, with 6 bases between. CDR3 bases: TGTGCCTGGAAGATGCCTGGAAACACCATATATTTT. Encoded protein: CAWKMPGNTIYF.

The chain carries TRBV7-9 and TRBJ2-1; 15 positions match TRBD2. Trimming removed 3 bases from V and 0 bases from J; junction bases left unmatched: 6. This CDR3 region has 19 residues. CDR1 and CDR2 from the germline V gene are SEHNR and FQNEAQ (reference sequence). For the CDR3, the DNA is TGTGCCAGCAGCTTGGGACTAGCGGGGGGTTTAAGCTCCTACAATGAGCAGTTCTTC. It specifies CASSLGLAGGLSSYNEQFF.

This clone was picked up a small number of times. CDR3 DNA sequence: TGTGCCAGCAGCTTAGGGGGCCCCTCCTACGAGCAGTACGTC. It is translated as CASSLGGPSYEQYV. This chain links TRBV7-9 with TRBJ2-7; D perhaps matches TRBD1 (5 bases). V shed 1 base and J shed 0 bases, with 7 bases lying between them. The CDR3 length is 14 residues. CDR1 is SEHNR and CDR2 is FQNEAQ in the germline V gene (reference sequence).

The V and J genes are TRBV6-5 and TRBJ1-2; 7 bases match TRBD1. Germline CDR1 reads MNHEY; CDR2 reads SVGAGI. The CDR3 totals 14 residues. J lost 2 bases, V lost 4 bases, and 4 bases had no gene match. The CDR3 DNA is TGTGCCAGCAGTTCCGGCAGGGGGAACTATGGCTACACCTTC. It translates to CASSSGRGNYGYTF.

The rearrangement uses TRBV18 and TRBJ1-6; possible D gene TRBD1, 6 bases. The CDR3 runs 13 residues. The V gene lost 5 bases and the J gene lost 10 bases, with 12 bases spanning the gap. Germline assignment: CDR1 KGHSH and CDR2 LQKENI. This chain's CDR3 is CASSSNRESPLHF. DNA for the CDR3: TGTGCCAGCTCATCCAACAGGGAATCACCCCTCCACTTT.